This is a list of T cell receptor beta chains from one sample in a study of OX40 agonist ivuxolimab in advanced cancers. Generated by immunoSEQ multiplex PCR, the TCRdb table keeps only in-frame clones and is missing some. This sample has about 24,000 clones, with about three quarters found just once. The material sequenced was CD4+ or CD8+ T cells sorted from blood, taken in a trial of the OX40 agonist ivuxolimab. Receptors originate from an adult with an advanced solid tumor such as melanoma, head and neck, liver or kidney cancer. Both conserved end residues are part of each CDR3. A D gene is named only where the DNA matches it firmly. Size is stated for part of the rows, as once, few or many counts, or as a class when the clone is expanded.

size: -; V: TRBV7-2; J: TRBJ2-7; D: -; length: 14; CDR3: CASSLDGVVREQYF; DNA: TGTGCCAGCAGCTTAGACGGGGTGGTCCGCGAGCAGTACTTC
size: -; V: TRBV18; J: TRBJ2-5; D: -; length: 13; CDR3: CASSPRQQETQYF; DNA: TGTGCCAGCTCACCGAGACAGCAAGAGACCCAGTACTTC
size: -; V: TRBV5-6; J: TRBJ1-4; D: TRBD1; length: 17; CDR3: CASSFGQGIATNEKLFF; DNA: TGTGCCAGCAGCTTCGGACAGGGGATTGCAACTAATGAAAAACTGTTTTTT
size: medium-sized; V: TRBV19; J: TRBJ1-5; D: -; length: 13; CDR3: CASSTRPGQPQHF; DNA: TGTGCCAGTAGTACCCGGCCGGGGCAGCCCCAGCATTTT
size: -; V: TRBV7-6; J: TRBJ1-1; D: -; length: 15; CDR3: CASSLAGNWITEAFF; DNA: TGTGCCAGCAGCTTAGCGGGTAACTGGATCACTGAAGCTTTCTTT
size: -; V: TRBV4-2; J: TRBJ1-5; D: -; length: 15; CDR3: CASSQVRNSNQPQHF; DNA: TGTGCCAGCAGCCAAGTTCGCAATAGCAATCAGCCCCAGCATTTT
size: few; V: TRBV7-2; J: TRBJ2-4; D: -; length: 13; CDR3: CASSYKGRNIQYF; DNA: TGTGCCAGCAGCTACAAGGGACGGAACATTCAGTACTTC
size: -; V: TRBV5-4; J: TRBJ1-5; D: TRBD1; length: 15; CDR3: CASSPHGTDYQPQHF; DNA: TGTGCCAGCAGCCCACATGGGACAGATTATCAGCCCCAGCATTTT
size: -; V: TRBV9; J: TRBJ1-1; D: -; length: 13; CDR3: CASSPGSNTEAFF; DNA: TGTGCCAGCAGCCCAGGGTCAAACACTGAAGCTTTCTTT
size: -; V: TRBV6-5; J: TRBJ1-1; D: -; length: 14; CDR3: CASRSFSVNTEAFF; DNA: TGTGCCAGCAGAAGCTTTTCGGTGAACACTGAAGCTTTCTTT